These T cell receptor beta chains were read from a single sample in a study of T cell responses to AZD1222 COVID-19 vaccine. Clones were read by immunoSEQ multiplex PCR, and TCRdb kept only the in-frame ones, dropping some. The sample has 95,000 to 110,000 clones, 70% to 90% seen once. Material: peripheral blood, obtained on day 0 of AZD1222 vaccination. These receptors originate from an adult in good health. The CDR3 runs from the conserved cysteine through the conserved F or W. D genes are given only for firm matches. Clone size is shown for a subset of rows, as once, few, many or a class of expanded clone.

d_call,j_call,clone_size,v_call,cdr3_aa,cdr3_nt
-,TRBJ2-3,-,TRBV10-1,CASSGFSTDTQYF,TGCGCCAGCAGTGGGTTTAGCACAGATACGCAGTATTTT
-,TRBJ2-5,-,TRBV12-3/TRBV12-4,CASSQGETQYF,TGTGCCAGCAGTCAAGGAGAGACCCAGTACTTC
-,TRBJ2-7,-,TRBV6-1,CASSERGAGTYEQYF,TGTGCCAGCAGTGAAAGGGGGGCAGGTACCTACGAGCAGTACTTC
TRBD1,TRBJ1-2,-,TRBV27,CASSRDGQAYGYTF,TGTGCCAGCAGTCGGGACGGACAGGCCTATGGCTACACCTTC
TRBD1,TRBJ2-2,-,TRBV5-1,CASSVWGQSNTGELFF,TGCGCCAGCAGCGTTTGGGGACAGTCCAACACCGGGGAGCTGTTTTTT
-,TRBJ2-1,-,TRBV7-2,CASSLDRLRGSSYNEQFF,TGTGCCAGCAGCTTAGACCGACTCCGGGGGAGCTCCTACAATGAGCAGTTCTTC
-,TRBJ1-2,-,TRBV2,CASSEAQALNYGYTF,TGTGCCAGCAGTGAAGCACAGGCCCTTAACTATGGCTACACCTTC
TRBD1,TRBJ1-4,few,TRBV2,CASSGTGALHATNEKLFF,TGTGCCAGCAGCGGGACAGGGGCCCTACATGCAACTAATGAAAAACTGTTTTTT
-,TRBJ1-5,-,TRBV27,CASSLAGQGPNQPQHF,TGTGCCAGCAGTTTAGCGGGTCAGGGACCCAATCAGCCCCAGCATTTT
-,TRBJ2-3,once,TRBV5-1,CASSLVRSGADTQYF,TGCGCCAGCAGCTTGGTGAGGTCCGGAGCGGATACGCAGTATTTT
-,TRBJ1-2,-,TRBV3-1/TRBV3-2,CASSHDGAWDYGYTF,TGTGCCAGCAGCCATGACGGGGCCTGGGACTATGGCTACACCTTC
-,TRBJ2-2,-,TRBV28,CAATAPNTGELFF,TGTGCCGCGACAGCCCCGAACACCGGGGAGCTGTTTTTT
TRBD2,TRBJ2-3,-,TRBV7-3,CASSSTSGYGLDTQYF,TGTGCCAGCAGCTCAACTAGCGGGTACGGTCTAGATACGCAGTATTTT
-,TRBJ1-5,-,TRBV2,CASMGGQQPQHF,TGTGCCAGCATGGGGGGGCAACAGCCCCAGCATTTT
-,TRBJ1-3,-,TRBV7-9,CASRLWGGNTIYF,TGTGCCAGCAGGCTTTGGGGTGGAAACACCATATATTTT
-,TRBJ1-2,-,TRBV3-1/TRBV3-2,CASSQGLTDGYTF,TGTGCCAGCAGCCAAGGGCTGACGGACGGCTACACCTTC
TRBD1,TRBJ1-3,few,TRBV5-8,CASSLWTGPSGNTIYF,TGTGCCAGCAGCTTATGGACAGGGCCCTCTGGAAACACCATATATTTT
-,TRBJ1-1,-,TRBV7-9,CASSPSSAMNTEAFF,TGTGCCAGCAGCCCGAGTAGTGCCATGAACACTGAAGCTTTCTTT
-,TRBJ2-1,-,TRBV10-3,CAITEGNEQFF,TGTGCCATCACGGAAGGCAATGAGCAGTTCTTC
TRBD1,TRBJ1-3,-,TRBV19,CASSPGGVTGVRGNTIYF,TGTGCCAGTAGTCCCGGCGGGGTTACAGGGGTTCGTGGAAACACCATATATTTT
TRBD1,TRBJ1-5,-,TRBV27,CASSRDRGRDQPQHF,TGTGCCAGCAGTCGGGACAGGGGGCGCGATCAGCCCCAGCATTTT
-,TRBJ1-3,-,TRBV19,CASSIRAYSGNTIYF,TGTGCCAGTAGTATAAGAGCTTACTCTGGAAACACCATATATTTT
-,TRBJ1-5,-,TRBV6-4,CASTVTYQPQHF,TGTGCCAGCACCGTCACTTATCAGCCCCAGCATTTT
-,TRBJ2-1,-,TRBV15,CATSRGWARTNNEQFF,TGTGCCACCAGCAGAGGTTGGGCGCGGACCAACAATGAGCAGTTCTTC
TRBD2,TRBJ2-1,-,TRBV27,CASSRGLAGGLHNEQFF,TGTGCCAGCAGTCGTGGACTAGCGGGGGGGCTACACAATGAGCAGTTCTTC
TRBD2,TRBJ2-1,-,TRBV7-8,CASSLESAGTSYHEQFF,TGTGCCAGCAGCTTAGAATCTGCTGGGACTAGTTACCATGAGCAGTTCTTC
-,TRBJ2-7,-,TRBV7-6,CASSLAPRAGDEQYF,TGTGCCAGCAGCTTAGCGCCCAGGGCAGGGGACGAGCAGTACTTC
-,TRBJ2-7,once,TRBV11-1,CASSLVWAGSYEQYF,TGTGCCAGCAGCTTAGTTTGGGCGGGGTCCTACGAGCAGTACTTC
-,TRBJ2-7,-,TRBV7-3,CASSLGGRNTYEQYF,TGTGCCAGCAGCTTAGGTGGAAGGAATACCTACGAGCAGTACTTC
-,TRBJ1-3,-,TRBV11-3,CASSFGGSGNTIYF,TGTGCCAGCAGCTTCGGGGGCTCTGGAAACACCATATATTTT
TRBD1,TRBJ1-5,-,TRBV4-1,CASSQDGDRNQPQHF,TGCGCCAGCAGCCAAGACGGGGACAGGAATCAGCCCCAGCATTTT
-,TRBJ1-2,-,TRBV12-3/TRBV12-4,CASSLDLGGGYTF,TGTGCCAGCAGTTTAGACCTGGGGGGTGGCTACACCTTC
TRBD2,TRBJ2-2,-,TRBV6-5,CAILLAGTGELFF,TGTGCCATCCTCCTAGCGGGCACCGGGGAGCTGTTTTTT
-,TRBJ1-3,once,TRBV27,CASSPSGHRGNTIYF,TGTGCCAGCAGCCCCTCGGGACATCGAGGAAACACCATATATTTT
-,TRBJ1-3,few,TRBV6-5,CASSSGFGNTIYF,TGTGCCAGCAGTTCAGGTTTTGGAAACACCATATATTTT
-,TRBJ1-2,-,TRBV5-8,CATFGTATPKNYGYTF,TGTGCCACCTTTGGAACCGCGACACCGAAGAACTATGGCTACACCTTC
-,TRBJ1-4,-,TRBV5-1,CASSFVGHREKLFF,TGCGCCAGCAGCTTCGTCGGACATCGTGAAAAACTGTTTTTT
TRBD1,TRBJ1-1,-,TRBV6-5,CASSRRTDRAAFF,TGTGCCAGCAGCCGCCGGACGGACAGGGCGGCTTTCTTT
-,TRBJ2-1,-,TRBV25-1,CASSLVGTYNEQFF,TGTGCCAGCAGTCTGGTAGGCACCTACAATGAGCAGTTCTTC
TRBD1,TRBJ1-2,once,TRBV25-1,CASSESRGIRYGYTF,TGTGCCAGCAGTGAATCCAGGGGGATTCGGTATGGCTACACCTTC
-,TRBJ1-2,-,TRBV27,CATFASENYGYTF,TGTGCCACCTTCGCTTCAGAGAACTATGGCTACACCTTC
-,TRBJ1-4,-,TRBV2,CASRADRTNEKLFF,TGTGCCAGCAGAGCTGACAGAACTAATGAAAAACTGTTTTTT
-,TRBJ1-5,-,TRBV5-8,CASSFSLPPVTHQPQHF,TGTGCCAGCAGCTTTTCCTTACCGCCAGTTACTCATCAGCCCCAGCATTTT